This entry lists 14 T cell receptor beta chains sequenced from one sample in a study of T cells in Graves' hyperthyroidism and ophthalmopathy. Researchers amplified the TCR beta CDR3 regions from RNA transcripts. RT-PCR in the first round (using the HTBI primer set) targeted the TCR CDR3. MiXCR, applied by TCRdb to the multiplex PCR reads, yields one record per CDR3 protein. Seen here are about 350,000 distinct CDR3 sequences, over 11% observed once, and the top ten hold approximately 25%. Sequences were obtained from blood. The receptors originated from a woman younger than 45 with Graves' hyperthyroidism.

This clonotype has only a few counts. This rearrangement joins TRBV7-2 to TRBJ2-1; 7 bases are shared with TRBD2. Germline V gene data show CDR1 as SGHTA and CDR2 as FQGNSA. The CDR3 has 17 amino acids. The junction had 18 bases not matched to a gene; V was cut back by 4 bases and J by 9 bases. The CDR3 DNA is TGTGCCAGCAGCTCGCCCGTGGGGGGGAGGGCCAGCGGTGAGCAGTTCTTC. Amino acids: CASSSPVGGRASGEQFF.

This clonotype was found a few times. The rearrangement joins TRBV6-1 to TRBJ2-6, with TRBD2 matching 9 bases. CDR1 and CDR2 from the germline V gene are MNHNS and SASEGT. The V segment lost 4 bases and the J segment 0 bases; nucleotides outside the gene matches: 19. This CDR3 region has 22 residues. In DNA, the CDR3 is TGTGCCAGCAGTGGCCCGCGTAACCCGGGACTAGCCGAAAGCTCTGGGGCCAACGTCCTGACTTTC. The encoded protein is CASSGPRNPGLAESSGANVLTF.

A word on this clonotype: The junction differs from germline at one of its ends, possibly a read error. The chain joins TRBV6-2 or TRBV6-3 to TRBJ2-2; a weak D match, TRBD2 (5 bases). The CDR3 consists of 14 residues. CDR1 is MNHEY, CDR2 SVGEGT, per germline. The CDR3 sequence: CPSSYLRNTGERFF. For the CDR3, the DNA is TGTCCCAGCAGTTACCTTAGGAACACCGGGGAGCGGTTTTTT.

This clonotype was observed at least ten times. V gene TRBV4-3 combines with J gene TRBJ2-1, with TRBD1 matching 7 bases. The CDR3 sequence is 13 residues long. V gave up 4 bases and J gave up 5 bases; unmatched junction bases: 2. Germline V lookup: CDR1 LGHNA, CDR2 YSLEER. The CDR3: CASSPDRNNEQFF. CDR3 nucleotide sequence: TGCGCCAGCAGCCCGGACAGGAACAATGAGCAGTTCTTC.

This clonotype came up many times. V and J are TRBV6-1 and TRBJ2-7; weak D call: TRBD2 (5 bases). This CDR3 is built from 13 residues. Germline-derived CDR1 and CDR2 are MNHNS and SASEGT. The V end lost 6 bases, the J end lost 5 bases, and 14 bases lay between the germline ends. This CDR3 is CASRPPVGNEQYF. The CDR3 bases are TGTGCCAGCAGGCCGCCGGTCGGGAACGAGCAGTACTTC.

To note about this clonotype: Because the CDR3 is missing its conserved closing phenylalanine or tryptophan, this is likely a read error. This sequence joins TRBV28 and TRBJ1-5; D unresolved. Germline V lookup: CDR1 MDHEN, CDR2 SYDVKM. This CDR3 has 14 residues. Trimming stripped 6 bases from V and 0 bases from J, with 9 bases between. CDR3 loop: CASRREVSNQPQHL. DNA of the CDR3: TGTGCCAGCAGGCGGGAGGTTAGCAATCAGCCCCAGCATCTT.

In its sample, this clonotype was seen a few times. The CDR3 bases are TGCAGCACAGGACAGACCACTTCCAACTATGGCTACACCTTC. The encoded protein is CSTGQTTSNYGYTF. This chain uses TRBV29-1 with TRBJ1-2; tentative D call: TRBD1 (6 bases). From germline, CDR1 is SQVTM and CDR2 ANQGSEA. V dropped 8 bases and J dropped 2 bases, with 18 bases sitting between them. The CDR3 is made up of 14 amino acids.

This clonotype was picked up many times. The chain joins TRBV3-1 to TRBJ1-2; 7 positions agree with TRBD1. J gave up 7 bases and V 2 bases, and 7 bases lay outside the gene matches. Per the germline V gene, CDR1 is LGHDT and CDR2 is YNNKEL (reference sequence). The CDR3 runs to 14 residues. The CDR3 DNA is TGTGCCAGCAGCCAACAGGGGGAGTTGAGTGGCTACACCTTC. Protein product: CASSQQGELSGYTF.

This clonotype was seen repeatedly, ten times or more. The chain combines TRBV24-1 with TRBJ1-2; 9 bases align to TRBD1. V trimming: 9 bases; J trimming: 5 bases; junction bases outside the gene matches: 0. Germline CDR1 is KGHDR and CDR2 is SFDVKD. The length of the CDR3 is 11 residues. The DNA of the CDR3 is TGTGCCACCGGGACAGGGTATGGCTACACCTTC. Translated, it gives CATGTGYGYTF.

Only a few counts were recorded for this clonotype. The rearrangement links TRBV29-1 to TRBJ2-1, with a tentative D call TRBD2 (5 bases). The length of the CDR3 is 13 residues. The germline V and J ends were trimmed by 3 bases and 4 bases, with 10 bases remaining between them. Per germline, CDR1 SQVTM and CDR2 ANQGSEA. CDR3 in DNA: TGCAGCGTTGAGCGGGCGCTGTACAATGAGCAGTTCTTC. Translated, it gives CSVERALYNEQFF.

The sample holds a few counts of this clonotype. The chain carries TRBV6-1 and TRBJ2-3; 7 bases match TRBD2. CDR3 length equals 12 residues. V lost 11 bases to trimming and J lost 3 bases; unmatched junction nucleotides: 5. Germline-derived CDR1 and CDR2 are MNHNS and SASEGT. The CDR3 loop is CAGGGETDTQYF. In DNA form, the CDR3 reads TGTGCCGGGGGGGGGGAAACAGATACGCAGTATTTT.

This clonotype was detected once. J is TRBJ1-6 and V is TRBV7-9; D is undetermined. Germline CDR1 and CDR2: SEHNR and FQNEAQ (reference sequence). V lost 5 bases to trimming and J lost 7 bases, with 15 bases between them. The CDR3 sequence is 15 residues long. Here the CDR3 reads CASSLGMRTNSPLHF. The CDR3 DNA is TGTGCCAGCAGCCTAGGGATGAGAACGAATTCACCCCTCCACTTT.

This clonotype was seen repeatedly, ten times or more. The CDR3 sequence is CASSLDRGGSYEQYF. In DNA form, the CDR3 reads TGTGCCAGCAGCTTAGACAGGGGAGGGTCCTACGAGCAGTACTTC. The J gene is TRBJ2-7, the V gene TRBV11-2, with D tentatively TRBD2 (7 bases). This CDR3 has 15 residues. Germline CDR1 is SGHAT and CDR2 is FQNNGV. V was shortened by 0 bases and J by 1 base, with 10 bases between the two germline ends.

The chain carries TRBV6-1 and TRBJ2-4, with D uncertain. Germline CDR1 is MNHNS and CDR2 is SASEGT. The V and J ends lost 7 bases and 0 bases respectively, with 10 bases between them. CDR3 length equals 14 residues. The CDR3 protein is CASTSPVAKNIQYF. The DNA for the CDR3 is TGTGCCAGCACCTCGCCGGTAGCCAAAAACATTCAGTACTTC.